These 20 T cell receptor beta chains were sequenced from one sample in a study of beta chain features in type 1 diabetes. The isolated RNA, all of it, was reverse transcribed, so expressed TCRB transcripts were what got sequenced. Some clones are missing from TCRdb's copy, which holds only in-frame ones; the method was immunoSEQ multiplex PCR. Altogether about 160,000 clones are present, 6.5% to 8.5% being singletons, with the ten largest covering 0.5% to 0.55%. Overall study findings and caveats: The study found moderately but significantly shorter TCRB CDR3s in all four CD4+ subsets of Type 1 diabetes patients.

These receptors' targets are unknown. Specimen: central memory CD4+ T cells from blood. These receptor sequences come from a man between 18 and 29 years old with type 1 diabetes.

The chain couples TRBV28 to TRBJ2-2; 7 bases are a match to TRBD1. V trimming: 8 bases; J trimming: 3 bases; junction bases outside the gene matches: 6. The CDR3 runs 14 residues. Germline-derived CDR1 and CDR2 are MDHEN and SYDVKM. As DNA, the CDR3 is TGTGCCAGCGCCCCGGGACAGTACACCGGGGAGCTGTTTTTT. Encoded protein: CASAPGQYTGELFF. The complete variable domain, with remaining parts taken from reference TRBV28 and TRBJ2-2, reads DVKVTQSSRYLVKRTGEKVFLECVQDMDHENMFWYRQDPGLGLRLIYFSYDVKMKEKGDIPEGYSVSREKKERFSLILESASTNQTSMYLCASAPGQYTGELFFGEGSRLTVL.

The sample holds a few counts of this clone. V is TRBV30 and J is TRBJ1-5; D not certain. Germline lookup yields CDR1 GTSNPN and CDR2 SVGIG (reference sequence). V lost 1 base, J lost 0 bases, and 4 bases lay in between. The CDR3 runs 13 residues. The CDR3 region is CAWSASSNQPQHF. In DNA form, the CDR3 reads TGTGCCTGGAGTGCCAGTAGCAATCAGCCCCAGCATTTT.

This clone was seen a few times. This rearrangement joins TRBV19 to TRBJ2-2; unclear D gene. Trimming cost V 6 bases and J 2 bases, with 7 bases left between them. The CDR3 spans 13 residues. Germline CDR1 LNHDA, CDR2 SQIVND (reference sequence). The CDR3 nucleotides read TGTGCCAGTAGGGCACCCAACACCGGGGAGCTGTTTTTT. The encoded protein is CASRAPNTGELFF.

The V call is TRBV11-2, the J call TRBJ1-2, with 8 bases lining up with TRBD1. V dropped 4 bases and J dropped 6; count of bases not matched to a gene: 13. CDR1 and CDR2 from the germline V gene are SGHAT and FQNNGV. The CDR3 totals 16 residues. The CDR3 here is CASSSLRQGKADGYTF. CDR3 nucleotides: TGTGCCAGCAGCTCCCTACGACAGGGGAAGGCGGATGGCTACACCTTC.

Only a few counts were recorded for this clone. The chain links TRBV28 to TRBJ2-2, with TRBD2 matching 7 bases. Per the germline V gene, CDR1 is MDHEN and CDR2 is SYDVKM. V lost 6 bases to trimming and J lost 8 bases; unmatched junction nucleotides: 9. This CDR3 contains 14 residues. DNA of the CDR3: TGTGCCAGCAGCGGAACGGGGGGTTGGGGGGAGCTGTTTTTT. This gives the protein CASSGTGGWGELFF.

The rearrangement uses TRBV4-1 and TRBJ1-4; D gene unclear. The CDR3 contains 14 residues. V lost 2 bases and J lost 5, with 9 bases in between. CDR1 MGHRA and CDR2 YSYEKL come from the germline V gene. The CDR3 loop reads CASSQRVSNEKLFF. For the CDR3, the DNA is TGCGCCAGCAGCCAACGGGTTTCGAATGAAAAACTGTTTTTT.

This clone was recorded a few times. This sequence joins TRBV5-1 and TRBJ1-6; no clear D gene. The CDR3 has 13 residues. Germline assignment: CDR1 SGHRS and CDR2 YFSETQ. With 5 bases removed from V and 9 bases from J, the gap between germline ends came to 12 bases. As DNA, the CDR3 is TGCGCCAGCAGGGAGGCAGAGAGTTCACCCCTCCACTTT. Residues: CASREAESSPLHF.

The chain links TRBV30 to TRBJ2-1; D may be TRBD1 (6 bases). CDR1 GTSNPN and CDR2 SVGIG come from the germline V gene (reference sequence). Trimming cost V 0 bases and J 7 bases, with 16 bases left between them. The CDR3 length is 15 residues. The CDR3 loop is CAWSVRLGGGNEQFF. In DNA form, the CDR3 reads TGTGCCTGGAGTGTACGTCTAGGGGGTGGGAATGAGCAGTTCTTC. The whole variable domain, filled in from reference TRBV30 and TRBJ2-1, reads SQTIHQWPATLVQPVGSPLSLECTVEGTSNPNLYWYRQAAGRGLQLLFYSVGIGQISSEVPQNLSASRPQDRQFILSSKKLLLSDSGFYLCAWSVRLGGGNEQFFGPGTRLTVL.

This clone was found many times. V usage is TRBV10-3 and J usage is TRBJ2-7, with TRBD1 identical over 7 bases. The J segment lost 1 base and the V segment lost 9 bases, leaving 6 bases of the junction unmatched. The CDR3 loop spans 13 amino acids. Germline V gives CDR1 ENHRY, CDR2 SYGVKD. The CDR3 spells CAIKDRTSYEQYF. CDR3 nucleotides: TGTGCCATAAAGGACAGGACGTCCTACGAGCAGTACTTC.

This clone was counted between two and nine times. This sequence joins TRBV6-1 and TRBJ2-1; 9 nucleotides align to TRBD1. The CDR3 has 13 amino acids. V lost 8 bases, J lost 7 bases, and 6 bases stayed unmatched. The germline V gene has CDR1 MNHNS and CDR2 SASEGT. For the CDR3, the DNA is TGTGCCAGCCGGGACAGGGATAGGAATGAGCAGTTCTTC. Its translation is CASRDRDRNEQFF.

This sequence joins TRBV6-1 and TRBJ1-1, with D maybe TRBD1 (6 bases). The V and J ends lost 7 bases and 7 bases respectively, with 10 bases between them. CDR1 MNHNS and CDR2 SASEGT come from the germline V gene. The CDR3 spans 11 residues. The CDR3 DNA reads as TGTGCCAGCATTGGACAGTTTGAAGCTTTCTTT. Protein sequence: CASIGQFEAFF.

There are a few counts of this clone. The chain couples TRBV5-6 to TRBJ2-2; maybe TRBD2 (7 bases). The germline V and J ends were trimmed by 4 bases and 4 bases, with 17 bases remaining between them. In germline, CDR1 is SGHDT, CDR2 YYEEEE. The CDR3 extends over 16 amino acids. CDR3 residues: CASSPHSGGVTGELFF. CDR3 DNA: TGTGCCAGCAGCCCCCATTCGGGGGGCGTCACCGGGGAGCTGTTTTTT. The entire variable domain, with the rest obtained from reference TRBV5-6 and TRBJ2-2, is as follows: DAGVTQSPTHLIKTRGQQVTLRCSPKSGHDTVSWYQQALGQGPQFIFQYYEEEERQRGNFPDRFSGHQFPNYSSELNVNALLLGDSALYLCASSPHSGGVTGELFFGEGSRLTVL.

This rearrangement joins TRBV11-2 to TRBJ2-7; 7 positions match TRBD2. This CDR3 is built from 16 residues. V trimming: 0 bases; J trimming: 4 bases; junction bases outside the gene matches: 9. Per the germline V gene, CDR1 is SGHAT and CDR2 is FQNNGV. CDR3 loop: CASSLDRAGNPYEQYF. CDR3 DNA sequence: TGTGCCAGCAGCTTAGATCGAGCGGGGAACCCATACGAGCAGTACTTC.

This clone was recorded at least ten times. The V gene is TRBV18, the J gene TRBJ1-2; the match to TRBD1 covers 8 bases. This CDR3 has 13 amino acids. From germline, CDR1 is KGHSH and CDR2 LQKENI. V lost 3 bases, J lost 7 bases, and 4 bases stayed unmatched. CDR3 sequence (DNA): TGTGCCAGCTCACCGACAGGGGACACTGGCTACACCTTC. Amino acid sequence: CASSPTGDTGYTF.

Remarks on this clone: The identical CDR3 is also encoded by other nucleotide sequences in the sample. This chain joins TRBV6-1 and TRBJ2-4; 7 positions agree with TRBD1. Losses at the gene ends were 5 bases for V and 6 bases for J; bases not matched to a gene: 1. Germline V gene sequence: CDR1 MNHNS, CDR2 SASEGT. This CDR3 region has 12 residues. CDR3 DNA: TGTGCCAGCAGTAGACAGGGAAACATTCAGTACTTC. This gives the protein CASSRQGNIQYF.

CDR3 sequence: CASSPRTGGQPQHF. In DNA form, the CDR3 reads TGCGCCAGCAGTCCACGGACAGGGGGTCAGCCCCAGCATTTT. The genes are TRBV10-2 and TRBJ1-5; the match to TRBD1 covers 10 bases. V shed 5 bases and J 6 bases; nucleotides not matched to a gene: 4. Germline CDR1 is WSHSY and CDR2 is SAAADI. This CDR3 is built from 14 residues.

This clone occurred a few times. The chain couples TRBV7-9 to TRBJ2-3, with D maybe TRBD2 (5 bases). Trimming cost V 1 base and J 1 base, with 21 bases left between them. CDR3 size: 19 residues. Germline CDR1 SEHNR, CDR2 FQNEAQ (reference sequence). This CDR3 reads CASSLGLEAWSGRTDTQYF. In DNA form, the CDR3 reads TGTGCCAGCAGCTTAGGCCTAGAGGCCTGGAGCGGACGCACAGATACGCAGTATTTT.

This clone came up a few times. Distinct nucleotide sequences in the sample also encode this CDR3. This sequence joins TRBV27 and TRBJ1-5; a possible D gene is TRBD1 (5 bases). CDR3 length: 15 amino acids. Looked up from germline, CDR1 is MNHEY and CDR2 is SMNVEV (reference sequence). V shed 3 bases and J shed 6 bases, with 15 bases lying between them. The CDR3 is CASSLEGRGGQPQHF. In DNA form, the CDR3 reads TGTGCCAGCAGTTTGGAAGGAAGGGGCGGTCAGCCCCAGCATTTT.

This clone was picked up many times. The chain recombines TRBV2 with TRBJ2-1; 10 nucleotides agree with TRBD1. Looked up from germline, CDR1 is SNHLY and CDR2 is FYNNEI. The ends lost 6 bases at V and 6 bases at J; junction bases unmatched: 5. The CDR3 loop spans 14 amino acids. In DNA form, the CDR3 reads TGTGCCAGCAGCCGGGACAGGGGTCCCAATGAGCAGTTCTTC. This sequence encodes CASSRDRGPNEQFF. Supplemented by reference TRBV2 and TRBJ2-1, the full variable domain reads EPEVTQTPSHQVTQMGQEVILRCVPISNHLYFYWYRQILGQKVEFLVSFYNNEISEKSEIFDDQFSVERPDGSNFTLKIRSTKLEDSAMYFCASSRDRGPNEQFFGPGTRLTVL.

This clone was recorded a few times. V gene TRBV10-3 combines with J gene TRBJ2-5; 10 bases are shared with TRBD1. CDR1 ENHRY and CDR2 SYGVKD come from the germline V gene. J lost 2 bases, V lost 11 bases, and 5 bases had no gene match. There are 13 residues in the CDR3. The CDR3 DNA reads TGTGCCTCTCGGACAGGGGGTCAAGAGACCCAGTACTTC. It is translated as CASRTGGQETQYF.